The clone carrying this TCR beta chain was detected a few times. These data are taken from a study of OX40 agonist ivuxolimab in advanced cancers. From germline, CDR1 is MNHEY and CDR2 SVGAGI. Trimming left V 5 bases short and J 8 bases short, with 21 bases between. This CDR3 region has 15 residues. Produced via immunoSEQ multiplex PCR; TCRdb's table is partial and in-frame only. The data show about 94,000 clones, around 87% seen once. The sequencing here drew on CD4+ or CD8+ T cells sorted from blood, taken in a trial of the OX40 agonist ivuxolimab. The TCR sequence derives from an adult with an advanced solid tumor such as melanoma, head and neck, liver or kidney cancer. The chain is built from TRBV6-5 and TRBJ1-2, with D possibly being TRBD1 (5 bases). CDR3 protein: CASSPLPGRQEGYTF. The CDR3 nucleotides read TGTGCCAGCAGTCCCCTACCAGGGCGCCAGGAGGGCTACACCTTC.